This entry concerns a single T cell receptor beta chain. This sample was included in a study of PD-L1 blockade in urothelial cancer. Background on the study: Atezolizumab (1,200 mg intravenously every 3 weeks) began in 2014 for patients.

Time point indicated: pretreatment peripheral blood. The study collected 1 to 8 samples per patient, pretreatment and on-treatment. The CDR3 runs to 13 residues. Trimming removed 7 bases from V and 6 bases from J, with 15 bases in between. The germline V gene encodes CDR1 MDHEN and CDR2 SYDVKM. The assay was immunoSEQ multiplex PCR, and TCRdb's table has in-frame clones only and misses some. The sample comprises around 86,000 clones, over 80% of which are singletons, and 5.5% to 7.5% rests with the top ten. The clonotype originates from a middle-aged man with urothelial cancer. The source material was PBMCs, sampled around atezolizumab (anti-PD-L1) treatment. V usage is TRBV28 and J usage is TRBJ1-2; weak D call: TRBD1 (5 bases). This CDR3 is CASNQVTRDGYTF. The DNA for the CDR3 is TGTGCCAGCAATCAGGTGACCAGGGATGGCTACACCTTC.